Sequencing of this TCR beta chain was carried out in a study of blood T cell repertoires in COVID-19. Across the whole study: The United States, Italy and Spain were the sources of the acute and convalescent COVID-19 samples. Sample material is recorded as cDNA or gDNA derived from T cells, B-cell-depleted T cells, or PBMCs.

Authors' data handling: Researchers report that nucleated cell counts were estimated from reference gene primer amplification. TCRdb's copy holds only in-frame clones and misses some; the assay was immunoSEQ multiplex PCR. Clonal size and the V and J genes are those of that table, whereas D and trimming came from the DNA. The repertoire holds tens of thousands of clones, with around 86% as singletons. Germline V lookup: CDR1 SGHNT, CDR2 YYREEE (reference sequence). This CDR3 contains 14 residues. The V gene end was trimmed by 4 bases and the J gene end by 1 base; junction bases not matched to a gene: 3.

Sequencing was carried out using peripheral blood. The chain links TRBV5-4 to TRBJ2-5; 8 nucleotides match TRBD2. This receptor was obtained from a human donor in a cohort sampled during active COVID-19. In nucleotides, the CDR3 is TGTGCCAGCAGCCCGGGGGGGGTCCAAGAGACCCAGTACTTC. Amino acid sequence: CASSPGGVQETQYF.